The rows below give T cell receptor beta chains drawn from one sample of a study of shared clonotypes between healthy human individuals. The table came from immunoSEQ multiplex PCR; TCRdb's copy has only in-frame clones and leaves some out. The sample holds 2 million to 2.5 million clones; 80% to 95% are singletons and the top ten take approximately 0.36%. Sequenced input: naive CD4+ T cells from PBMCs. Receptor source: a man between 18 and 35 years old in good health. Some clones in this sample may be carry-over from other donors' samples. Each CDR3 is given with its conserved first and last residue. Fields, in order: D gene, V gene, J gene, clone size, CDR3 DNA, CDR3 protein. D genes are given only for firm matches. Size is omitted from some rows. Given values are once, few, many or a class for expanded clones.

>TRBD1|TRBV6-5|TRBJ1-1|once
TGTGCCAGCAGTTACTCGAACAGGGGGAGGACTGAAGCTTTCTTT
CASSYSNRGRTEAFF
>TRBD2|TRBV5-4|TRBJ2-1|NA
TGTGCCAGCAGCTTGTTAGAGACTAGCGGGAGGGATGAGCAGTTCTTC
CASSLLETSGRDEQFF
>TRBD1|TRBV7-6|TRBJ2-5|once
TGTGCTAGCACGGGACAGGGGCCAGAGACCCAGTACTTC
CASTGQGPETQYF
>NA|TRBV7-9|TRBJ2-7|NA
TGTGCCAGCATTTCCGGGACGGGAGCCTACGAGCAGTACTTC
CASISGTGAYEQYF
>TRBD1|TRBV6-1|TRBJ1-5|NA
TGTGCCAGCAGTGGACAGGGGGGGAAGCCCCAGCATTTT
CASSGQGGKPQHF
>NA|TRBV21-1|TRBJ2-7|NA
TGTGCCAGCAGCAAAGCGCTTTTCAGTAGCTCCTACGAGCAGTACTTC
CASSKALFSSSYEQYF
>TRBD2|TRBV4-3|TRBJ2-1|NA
TGCGCCAGCAGCCCCACGGCGGGGGGGCCTTACAATGAGCAGTTCTTC
CASSPTAGGPYNEQFF
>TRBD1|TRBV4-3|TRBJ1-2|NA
TGCGCCAGCAGCCGAGGACAGGGAAACTATGGCTACACCTTC
CASSRGQGNYGYTF
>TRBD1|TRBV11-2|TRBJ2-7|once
TGTGCCAGCAGCTCGACAGGGGGGAGCTCCTACGAGCAGTACTTC
CASSSTGGSSYEQYF
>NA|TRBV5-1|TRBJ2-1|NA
TGCGCCAGCAGCTTGGTGTACACCTACAATGAGCAGTTCTTC
CASSLVYTYNEQFF
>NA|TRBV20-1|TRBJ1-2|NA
TGCAGTGCCTCTCGGGGGGTTGGCTACACCTTC
CSASRGVGYTF
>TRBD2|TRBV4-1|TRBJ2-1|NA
TGCGCCAGCAGACCCGGGACTAGCAAGAACAATGAGCAGTTCTTC
CASRPGTSKNNEQFF
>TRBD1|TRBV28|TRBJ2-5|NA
TGTGCCAGCAGTTCCAGGACAGGGAGTAGGGAGACCCAGTACTTC
CASSSRTGSRETQYF
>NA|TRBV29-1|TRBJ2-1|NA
TGCAGCGTTGTGGCATTTAGCTCCTACAATGAGCAGTTCTTC
CSVVAFSSYNEQFF
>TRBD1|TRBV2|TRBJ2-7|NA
TGTGCCAGCAGTGACCAGGGGGCCCTCTACGAGCAGTACTTC
CASSDQGALYEQYF
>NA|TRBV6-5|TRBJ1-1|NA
TGTGCCAGCAGTTACTCCGGCCGCGGGGACACTGAAGCTTTCTTT
CASSYSGRGDTEAFF
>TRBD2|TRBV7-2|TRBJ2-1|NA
TGTGCCAGCAGCCTCCCAGCGGGGTACTACAATGAGCAGTTCTTC
CASSLPAGYYNEQFF
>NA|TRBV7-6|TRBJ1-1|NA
TGTGCCAGCAGCTTAATGGGAGGTCCGGTGGGCACTGAAGCTTTCTTT
CASSLMGGPVGTEAFF
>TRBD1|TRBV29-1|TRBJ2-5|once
TGCAGCGTTGAAGATCGCAGGGGGCGTGAGACCCAGTACTTC
CSVEDRRGRETQYF
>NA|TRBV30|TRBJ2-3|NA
TGTGCCTGGAGTGTACGGGGTACGCAGTATTTT
CAWSVRGTQYF
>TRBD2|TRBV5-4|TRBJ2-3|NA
TGTGCCAGCAGCCCGGGACTAGCGGGGAGCACAGATACGCAGTATTTT
CASSPGLAGSTDTQYF
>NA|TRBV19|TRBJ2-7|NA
TGTGCCAGTAGTACCCTGGTAGGGGGCTACGAGCAGTACTTC
CASSTLVGGYEQYF
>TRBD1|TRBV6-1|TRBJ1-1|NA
TGTGCCAGCAGTGCCACACAGGGGCCGGGGAACACTGAAGCTTTCTTT
CASSATQGPGNTEAFF
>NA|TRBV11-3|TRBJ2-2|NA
TGTGCCAGCAGCTTCATGGAAACCGGGGAGCTGTTTTTT
CASSFMETGELFF
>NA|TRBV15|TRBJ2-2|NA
TGTGCCACCAGCAGAGGTGGCGGGGAGCTGTTTTTT
CATSRGGGELFF
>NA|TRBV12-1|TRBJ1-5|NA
TGTGCCAGCAGCTTTTGCGGTGAGGAAAACAGGGATAGCAATCAGCCCCAGCATTTT
CASSFCGEENRDSNQPQHF
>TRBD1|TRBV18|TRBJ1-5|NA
TGTGCCAGCTCACCGACAGGGAACAATCAGCCCCAGCATTTT
CASSPTGNNQPQHF
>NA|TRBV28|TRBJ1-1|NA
TGTGCCAGCAGTGCCCCTGGCATGAACACTGAAGCTTTCTTT
CASSAPGMNTEAFF
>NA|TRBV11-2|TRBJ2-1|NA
TGTGCCAGCAGCGCTCTCGTAGACGGAGTCTACAATGAGCAGTTCTTC
CASSALVDGVYNEQFF
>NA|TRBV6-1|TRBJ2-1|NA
TGTGCCAGCAGTGAGCTAGCAGTCGGTCGGGATGAGCAGTTCTTC
CASSELAVGRDEQFF
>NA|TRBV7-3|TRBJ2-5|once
TGTGCCAGCAGCTTATCAGGCGCCCAGGAGACCCAGTACTTC
CASSLSGAQETQYF
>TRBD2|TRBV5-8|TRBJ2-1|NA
TGTGCCAGCACCCGGGTGGGGCTAGCGGAGTGGGATGAGCAGTTCTTC
CASTRVGLAEWDEQFF
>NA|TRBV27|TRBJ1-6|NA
TGTGCCAGCCCTCCCTCCCAGAGGGGGAATAATTCACCCCTCCACTTT
CASPPSQRGNNSPLHF
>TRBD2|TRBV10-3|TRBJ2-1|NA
TGTGCCACCGGAAACCTTGCGGGACTAACTCCTAACAATGAGCAGTTCTTC
CATGNLAGLTPNNEQFF
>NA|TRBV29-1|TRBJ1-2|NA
TGCAGCGTTGAGGGGTTGGATGGCTACACCTTC
CSVEGLDGYTF
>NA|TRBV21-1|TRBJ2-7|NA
TGTGCCAGCAGTCATGAAAATGGGACAGAGACCTACGAGCAGTACTTC
CASSHENGTETYEQYF
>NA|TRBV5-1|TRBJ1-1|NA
TGCGCCAGCAGCTTTCCCAGGGATAAGGGGCTGAACACTGAAGCTTTCTTT
CASSFPRDKGLNTEAFF
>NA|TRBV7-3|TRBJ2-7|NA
TGTGCCAGCAGTGTAACCGTAACGTTCTCGGGGGAGCAGTACTTC
CASSVTVTFSGEQYF
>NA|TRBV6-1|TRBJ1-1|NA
TGTGCCAGCAGTGAGGGTTCCGTTGACACTGAAGCTTTCTTT
CASSEGSVDTEAFF
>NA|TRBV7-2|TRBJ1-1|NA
TGTGCCAGCAGCTCCCGGCCGGCCGGGTCGAACACTGAAGCTTTCTTT
CASSSRPAGSNTEAFF
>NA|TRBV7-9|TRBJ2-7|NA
TGTGCCAGCAGCCACACTTCTAGCCAAAACTACGAGCAGTACTTC
CASSHTSSQNYEQYF
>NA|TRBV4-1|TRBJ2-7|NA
TGCGCCAGCAGCCAACTGCGTCTGGGGCTAGCGATAACCTACGAGCAGTACTTC
CASSQLRLGLAITYEQYF
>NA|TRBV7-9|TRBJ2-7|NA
TGTGCCAGCAGCTTAGCAGCCCCTCACCCCAACGAGCAGTACTTC
CASSLAAPHPNEQYF
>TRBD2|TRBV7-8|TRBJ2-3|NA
TGTGCCAGCAGCTCAAGACCGGCTAGCGGGAGCGGGGGCACAGATACGCAGTATTTT
CASSSRPASGSGGTDTQYF
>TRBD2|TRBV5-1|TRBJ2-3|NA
TGCGCCAGCAGCCAAATCCCGGGACTAGCAACAGATACGCAGTATTTT
CASSQIPGLATDTQYF
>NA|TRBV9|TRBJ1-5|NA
TGTGCCAGCAGCCGGGACTTCGGCCAGCCCCAGCATTTT
CASSRDFGQPQHF
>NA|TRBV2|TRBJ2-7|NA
TGTGCCAGCAGTGTTCAGGAGGGCCCCCACGAGCAGTACTTC
CASSVQEGPHEQYF
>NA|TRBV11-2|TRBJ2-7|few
TGTGCCAGCAGAAGTGTTCAGCGGGCCTACGAGCAGTACTTC
CASRSVQRAYEQYF
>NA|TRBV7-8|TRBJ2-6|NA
TGTGCCAGCAGCTCTCCCGGGGCCGGTACGCTGGTAGGTTTAGAGGCCAACGTCCTGACTTTC
CASSSPGAGTLVGLEANVLTF
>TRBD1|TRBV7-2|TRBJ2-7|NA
TGTGCCAGCAGCCCTCGACAGGGCTACGAGCAGTACTTC
CASSPRQGYEQYF
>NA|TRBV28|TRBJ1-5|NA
TGTGCCAGCAGTTTAGGCGGGCAGCCCCAGCATTTT
CASSLGGQPQHF
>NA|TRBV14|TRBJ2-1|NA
TGTGCCAGCAGCCGCTTGGGGTCCAATGAGCAGTTCTTC
CASSRLGSNEQFF
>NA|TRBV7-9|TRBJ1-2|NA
TGTGCCAGCTCAACAGAGGGAAGGACCGCGTGGGGCTACACCTTC
CASSTEGRTAWGYTF
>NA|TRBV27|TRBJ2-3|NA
TGTGCCAGCAGTTTTAGGGGAGCCAGAGATACGCAGTATTTT
CASSFRGARDTQYF
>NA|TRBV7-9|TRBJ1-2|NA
TGTGCCAGCAGCTTAGAGGCCTCTAACTATGGCTACACCTTC
CASSLEASNYGYTF
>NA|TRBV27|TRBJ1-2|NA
TGTGCCAGCAGTTTAGATCAGCTTTCCTATGGCTACACCTTC
CASSLDQLSYGYTF
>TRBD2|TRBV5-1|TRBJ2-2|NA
TGCGCCAGCAGCCCGGGACTAGCGGGCCCCCTTCAGGGGACCGGGGAGCTGTTTTTT
CASSPGLAGPLQGTGELFF